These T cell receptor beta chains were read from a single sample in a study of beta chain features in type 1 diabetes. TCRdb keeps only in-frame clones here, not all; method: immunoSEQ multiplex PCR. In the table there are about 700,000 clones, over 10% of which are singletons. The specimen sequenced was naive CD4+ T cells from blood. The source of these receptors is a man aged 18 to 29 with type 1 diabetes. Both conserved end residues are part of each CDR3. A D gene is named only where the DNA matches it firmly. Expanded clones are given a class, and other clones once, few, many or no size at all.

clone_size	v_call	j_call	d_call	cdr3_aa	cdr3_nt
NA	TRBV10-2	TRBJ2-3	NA	CASRDGASTDTQYF	TGCGCCAGCAGAGACGGAGCCTCCACAGATACGCAGTATTTT
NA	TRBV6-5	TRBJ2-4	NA	CASRTAAGNIQYF	TGTGCCAGCAGAACAGCCGCAGGGAACATTCAGTACTTC
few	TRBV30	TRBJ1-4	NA	CAWMRGVTNEKLFF	TGTGCCTGGATGCGGGGGGTGACTAATGAAAAACTGTTTTTT
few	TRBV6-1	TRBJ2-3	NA	CATDRGGTDTQYF	TGTGCCACCGACAGGGGAGGGACAGATACGCAGTATTTT
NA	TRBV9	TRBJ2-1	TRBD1	CASSTGTGDYNEQFF	TGTGCCAGCAGCACCGGGACAGGGGACTACAATGAGCAGTTCTTC
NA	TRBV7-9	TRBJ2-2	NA	CASSSDGQAGELFF	TGTGCCAGCAGCTCTGACGGTCAGGCCGGGGAGCTGTTTTTT
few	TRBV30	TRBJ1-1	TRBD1	CAWEGGRGTEAFF	TGTGCCTGGGAAGGGGGCAGGGGCACTGAAGCTTTCTTT
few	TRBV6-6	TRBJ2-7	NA	CASSTQGRDEQYF	TGTGCCAGCAGTACGCAGGGTAGGGACGAGCAGTACTTC
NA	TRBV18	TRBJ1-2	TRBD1	CASSLLQGANYGYTF	TGTGCCAGCTCACTTTTGCAGGGGGCCAACTATGGCTACACCTTC
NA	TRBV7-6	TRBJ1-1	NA	CASRRTSDGTEAFF	TGTGCCAGCAGGCGGACTTCCGACGGCACTGAAGCTTTCTTT
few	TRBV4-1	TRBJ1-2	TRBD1	CASSQGQGIGYTF	TGCGCCAGCAGCCAGGGACAGGGAATTGGCTACACCTTC
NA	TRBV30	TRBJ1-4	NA	CAWNAGTNEKLFF	TGTGCCTGGAACGCCGGAACTAATGAAAAACTGTTTTTT
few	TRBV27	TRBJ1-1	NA	CASSLYWDTEAFF	TGTGCCAGCAGTTTATACTGGGACACTGAAGCTTTCTTT
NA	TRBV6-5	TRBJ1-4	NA	CASSYRPGEKLFF	TGTGCCAGCAGTTACCGACCGGGTGAAAAACTGTTTTTT
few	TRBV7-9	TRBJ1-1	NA	CASSPVNTEAFF	TGTGCCAGCAGCCCGGTCAACACTGAAGCTTTCTTT
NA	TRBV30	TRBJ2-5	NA	CAWTGSGETQYF	TGTGCCTGGACAGGGTCTGGGGAGACCCAGTACTTC
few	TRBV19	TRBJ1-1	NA	CASSTPGESTEAFF	TGTGCCAGTAGTACTCCAGGGGAGAGCACTGAAGCTTTCTTT
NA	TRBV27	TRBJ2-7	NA	CASGNRANEQYF	TGTGCCAGCGGAAACAGGGCCAACGAGCAGTACTTC
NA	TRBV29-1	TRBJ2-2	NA	CSVDPGGELFF	TGCAGCGTCGACCCAGGCGGGGAGCTGTTTTTT
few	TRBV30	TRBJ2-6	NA	CASGGSGANVLTF	TGTGCCTCCGGCGGCTCTGGGGCCAACGTCCTGACTTTC
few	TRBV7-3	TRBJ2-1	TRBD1	CASSSTGIGYNEQFF	TGTGCCAGCAGCTCGACAGGGATTGGATACAATGAGCAGTTCTTC
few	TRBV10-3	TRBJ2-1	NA	CAIMAAGGSYNEQFF	TGTGCCATCATGGCTGCCGGGGGCTCCTACAATGAGCAGTTCTTC
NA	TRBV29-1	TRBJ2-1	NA	CSVTDLSYNEQFF	TGCAGCGTTACGGATCTCTCCTACAATGAGCAGTTCTTC
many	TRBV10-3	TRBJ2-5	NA	CAILGETQYF	TGTGCCATCCTGGGGGAGACCCAGTACTTC
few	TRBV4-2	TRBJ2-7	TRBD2	CASSQEEMAGEILNEQYF	TGTGCCAGCAGCCAAGAAGAAATGGCGGGGGAGATTCTAAACGAGCAGTACTTC
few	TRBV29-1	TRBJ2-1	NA	CSVLPLGDEQFF	TGCAGCGTTTTACCCCTTGGTGATGAGCAGTTCTTC
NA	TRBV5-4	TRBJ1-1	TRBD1	CASSRRQGVNEAFF	TGTGCCAGCAGTAGAAGACAGGGCGTTAATGAAGCTTTCTTT
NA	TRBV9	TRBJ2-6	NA	CASSVVSGSGANVLTF	TGTGCCAGCAGCGTAGTTTCTGGATCTGGGGCCAACGTCCTGACTTTC
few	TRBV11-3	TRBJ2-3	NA	CASGEGTDTQYF	TGTGCCAGCGGCGAGGGCACAGATACGCAGTATTTT